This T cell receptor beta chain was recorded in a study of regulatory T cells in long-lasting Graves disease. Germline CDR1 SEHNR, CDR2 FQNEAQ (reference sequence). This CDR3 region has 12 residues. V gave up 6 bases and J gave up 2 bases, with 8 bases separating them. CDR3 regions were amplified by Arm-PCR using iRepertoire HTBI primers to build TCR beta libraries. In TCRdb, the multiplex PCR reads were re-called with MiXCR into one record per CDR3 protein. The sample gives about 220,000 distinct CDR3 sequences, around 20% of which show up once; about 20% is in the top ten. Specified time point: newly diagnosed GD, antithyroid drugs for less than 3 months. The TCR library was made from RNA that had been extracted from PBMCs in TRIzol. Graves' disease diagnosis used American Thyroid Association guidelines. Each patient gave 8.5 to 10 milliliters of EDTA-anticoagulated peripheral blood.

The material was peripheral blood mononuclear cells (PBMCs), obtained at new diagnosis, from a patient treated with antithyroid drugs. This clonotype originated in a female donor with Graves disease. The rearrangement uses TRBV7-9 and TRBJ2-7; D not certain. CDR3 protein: CASSQPPYEQYF. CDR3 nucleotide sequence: TGTGCCAGCAGTCAACCTCCCTACGAGCAGTACTTC.